One and the same sample provided the 9 T cell receptor beta chains below, sequenced in a study of vaccination and CD4 T cells after COVID-19. The Oncomine TCR Beta short-read assay was applied to DNA of cultured CD4+ T cells. Via MiXCR, TCRdb re-called the PCR reads, giving one row per CDR3 protein. The top ten hold under 10% of the sample, which has about 20,000 distinct CDR3 sequences, 67% seen once. These receptors lack a known antigen. Treatment reported: roughly nine-day PBMC culture with coronavirus spike peptide pools or control peptides (ViraFEST assay). Sequenced input: CD4+ T cells from blood, cultured in vitro. Receptors originate from a human donor who had recovered from COVID-19.

Here the CDR3 DNA reads TGCAGTGCTAGAGACGGAGCGGGATTGGGGAACGGAAACACCGGGGAGCTGTTTTTT. Protein product: CSARDGAGLGNGNTGELFF. The chain has TRBV20-1 and TRBJ2-2; 7 bases map to TRBD2. This CDR3 contains 19 residues. CDR1 is DFQATT, CDR2 SNEGSKA, per germline (reference sequence). The junction had 15 bases not matched to a gene; V was cut back by 0 bases and J by 2 bases.

The chain is built from TRBV7-8 and TRBJ2-1; TRBD2 matches at 9 bases. V was pared by 5 bases and J by 5 bases, with 7 bases of the junction left unmatched. This CDR3 comprises 15 residues. Germline V CDR1 and CDR2: SGHVS, FQNEAQ. CDR3 in DNA: TGTGCCAGCAGCCCCCCTAGCGGGATCGACAATGAGCAGTTCTTC. It is translated as CASSPPSGIDNEQFF.

The chain carries TRBV20-1 and TRBJ1-1; 9 nucleotides align to TRBD1. Unmatched junction bases numbered 12, after V lost 3 bases and J lost 4 bases. This CDR3 contains 16 residues. Per the germline V gene, CDR1 is DFQATT and CDR2 is SNEGSKA (reference sequence). This CDR3 reads CSASDGTGKRSTEAFF. The CDR3 bases are TGCAGTGCTAGTGACGGGACAGGGAAAAGGAGCACTGAAGCTTTCTTT.

J is TRBJ1-4 and V is TRBV7-2, with TRBD1 as a possible D gene (5 bases). Germline values: CDR1 SGHTA, CDR2 FQGNSA. The CDR3 covers 13 residues. V shed 5 bases and J shed 8 bases, with 12 bases lying between them. The CDR3 DNA follows: TGTGCCAGCAGCCGGGACGGCTGGGAAAAACTGTTTTTT. It is translated as CASSRDGWEKLFF.

The genes are TRBV21-1 and TRBJ1-3. TRBV21-1 is tagged as a pseudogene. This CDR3 is 15 amino acids long. For the CDR3, the DNA is TGTGCCAGCAGTCTCCTCGAGGCTCTGAGAAACACCATATATTTT. This sequence encodes CASSLLEALRNTIYF.

In this sample, this clonotype turned up a few times. This chain links TRBV20-1 with TRBJ2-5; a possible D gene is TRBD2 (5 bases). This CDR3 is 14 amino acids long. The germline gives CDR1 DFQATT, CDR2 SNEGSKA (reference sequence). The V gene lost 5 bases and the J gene lost 5 bases, with 18 bases spanning the gap. The DNA of the CDR3 is TGCAGTGCTCCAAGAGGGATACTGGGGGAGACCCAGTACTTC. Translated: CSAPRGILGETQYF.

This chain uses TRBV2 with TRBJ2-7; TRBD2 aligns across 10 bases. The V gene end was trimmed by 2 bases and the J gene end by 5 bases; junction bases not matched to a gene: 6. This CDR3 is built from 15 residues. CDR1 is SNHLY and CDR2 is FYNNEI in the germline V gene. The CDR3, as DNA: TGTGCCAGCAGTGAATATAGCGGGAGGCCGGACGAGCAGTACTTC. This sequence encodes CASSEYSGRPDEQYF. The entire variable domain, with the rest obtained from reference TRBV2 and TRBJ2-7, is as follows: EPEVTQTPSHQVTQMGQEVILRCVPISNHLYFYWYRQILGQKVEFLVSFYNNEISEKSEIFDDQFSVERPDGSNFTLKIRSTKLEDSAMYFCASSEYSGRPDEQYFGPGTRLTVT.

CDR3 sequence: CATGDRFTDTQYF. Here the CDR3 DNA reads TGTGCCACCGGCGACAGGTTTACAGATACGCAGTATTTT. The V and J genes are TRBV6-2 or TRBV6-3 and TRBJ2-3; D is perhaps TRBD1 (6 bases). CDR3 length: 13 residues. V lost 10 bases and J lost 3, with 14 bases in between. The germline gives CDR1 MNHEY, CDR2 SVGEGT.

This clonotype was observed a handful of times. This chain links TRBV24-1 with TRBJ2-2; 9 bases are shared with TRBD1. Germline assignment: CDR1 KGHDR and CDR2 SFDVKD. The CDR3 has 16 amino acids. Trimming removed 3 bases from V and 6 bases from J; junction bases left unmatched: 7. CDR3 DNA: TGTGCCACCAGTGATCAGGGACAGGGATTTGCCGGGGAGCTGTTTTTT. Residues: CATSDQGQGFAGELFF.